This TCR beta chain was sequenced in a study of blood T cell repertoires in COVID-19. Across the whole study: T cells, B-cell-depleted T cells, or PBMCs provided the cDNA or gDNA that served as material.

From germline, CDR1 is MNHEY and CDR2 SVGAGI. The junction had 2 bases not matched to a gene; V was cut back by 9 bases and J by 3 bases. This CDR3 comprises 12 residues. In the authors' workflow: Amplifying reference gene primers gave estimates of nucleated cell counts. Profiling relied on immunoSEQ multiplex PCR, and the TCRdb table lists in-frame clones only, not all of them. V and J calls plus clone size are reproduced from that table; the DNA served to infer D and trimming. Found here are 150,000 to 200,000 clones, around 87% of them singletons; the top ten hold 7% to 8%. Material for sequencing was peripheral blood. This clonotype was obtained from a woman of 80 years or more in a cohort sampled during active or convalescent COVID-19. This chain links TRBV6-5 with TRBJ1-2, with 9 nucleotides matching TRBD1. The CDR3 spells CASRQGDYGYTF. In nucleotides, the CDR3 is TGTGCCAGTAGACAGGGGGACTATGGCTACACCTTC.